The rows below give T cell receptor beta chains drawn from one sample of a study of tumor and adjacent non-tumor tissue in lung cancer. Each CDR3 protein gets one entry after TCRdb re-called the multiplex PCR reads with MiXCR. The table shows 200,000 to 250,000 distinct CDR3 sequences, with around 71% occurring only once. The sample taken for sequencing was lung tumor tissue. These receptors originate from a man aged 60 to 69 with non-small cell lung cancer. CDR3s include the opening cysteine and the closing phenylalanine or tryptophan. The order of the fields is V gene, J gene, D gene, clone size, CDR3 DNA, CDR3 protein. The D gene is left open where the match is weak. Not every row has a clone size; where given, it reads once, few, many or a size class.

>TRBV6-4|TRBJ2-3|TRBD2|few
TGTGTCAGCAGTGACTCGGCTAGCGGGGGAGGTACAGACACGCAGTATTTT
CVSSDSASGGGTDTQYF
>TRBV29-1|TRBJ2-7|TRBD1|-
TGCATCGGTGGACAGGGGGTTAACTCCTACGAGCAGTACTTC
CIGGQGVNSYEQYF
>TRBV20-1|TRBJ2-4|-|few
TGCAGTGCTAGAACCGTCGACCGGGCCCTACAGGTGGCCAAAAGCATTCAGTACTTC
CSARTVDRALQVAKSIQYF
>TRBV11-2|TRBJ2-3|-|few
TGTGCCAGCGGAATCGGATATACGCAGTATTTT
CASGIGYTQYF
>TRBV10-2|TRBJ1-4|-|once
TGCGACAGCAGTGAGGCGACTCAGGGGAGTGAAAAACTGTTTTTT
CDSSEATQGSEKLFF
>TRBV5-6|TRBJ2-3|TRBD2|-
TGTGCCAGCAGCTTGACTAGCGGGGCGAGCACAGATACGCAGTATTTT
CASSLTSGASTDTQYF
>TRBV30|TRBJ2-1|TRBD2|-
TGTGCCTGGGAGACTAGCGGGGTCAATGAGCAGTTCTTC
CAWETSGVNEQFF
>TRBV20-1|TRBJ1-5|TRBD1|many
TGCAGTGCCGTGACAGGGGATCAGCCCCAGCATTTT
CSAVTGDQPQHF
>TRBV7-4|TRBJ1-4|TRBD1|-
TGTGCCAGCAGCTCACTCGGGACAGGGGGAACTAATGAAAAACTGTTTTTT
CASSSLGTGGTNEKLFF
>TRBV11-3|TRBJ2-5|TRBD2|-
TGTGGCAGCAGCCTACGACTAGCGGGAGTGGAGACCCAGTACTTC
CGSSLRLAGVETQYF
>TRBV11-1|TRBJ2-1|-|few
TGTGCCAGCAGTTTGGAGCGGTACAATGTGCAGTTCTTC
CASSLERYNVQFF
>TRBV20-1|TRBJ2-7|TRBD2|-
TGCAGTACCAACACTAGCGGGGGGCAGAAGCAGTACTTC
CSTNTSGGQKQYF
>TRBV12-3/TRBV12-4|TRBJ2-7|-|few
TGTGCCAGCAGTTTACATCTGAATGAGGCCTACGAGCAGTACTTC
CASSLHLNEAYEQYF
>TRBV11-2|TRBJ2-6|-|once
TGTGCCAGCAGTCTAACTAGAGGGGGAGCCACTGGGGCCAGCGTCCTGACTTTC
CASSLTRGGATGASVLTF
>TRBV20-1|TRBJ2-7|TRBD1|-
TGCAGTTACGACAGGGATGTCCACGAACAGTACTTC
CSYDRDVHEQYF
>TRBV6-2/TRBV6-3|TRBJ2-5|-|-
TGTGCCAGTAGCGACCGAAAGACCGCAACCGGAGAGACCCATTACTTC
CASSDRKTATGETHYF
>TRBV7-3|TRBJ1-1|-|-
TGTGTCAGCAGCACTCGGGGGTCGGGCACTGAAGCTTTCTTT
CVSSTRGSGTEAFF
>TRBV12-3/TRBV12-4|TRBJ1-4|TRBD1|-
TGTGCCAGCAGTCCCACCCCCTACAGGGGGCGGAATGAAATACTGTTGTTT
CASSPTPYRGRNEILLF
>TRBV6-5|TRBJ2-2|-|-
TGTACCAGCAGGGGGGTTACAGGATCCACCGGGGAGCTGTTTTTT
CTSRGVTGSTGELFF
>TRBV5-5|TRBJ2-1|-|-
TGTGCCAGCAGCCTTGGGTGGGCATCTAGCGATGAGCAGTTCTTC
CASSLGWASSDEQFF
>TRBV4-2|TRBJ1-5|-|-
TGTGCGAGCAGCCGAGCCCCCGGGGGGCCCAATCAGCCCCAGCATTTT
CASSRAPGGPNQPQHF
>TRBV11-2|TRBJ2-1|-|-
TGTGACAGCAGTCCCGGACGGAACCCCTCCTACAATGAGCAGTTCTTC
CDSSPGRNPSYNEQFF
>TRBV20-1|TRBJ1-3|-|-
TGCACTGCTAGTGACAGCTTCTCTGGAAACACCATATATTTT
CTASDSFSGNTIYF
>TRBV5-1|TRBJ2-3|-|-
TGCGCCAACATTCTACTCGGGGATCGGGCAGATGTGCAGTATTTT
CANILLGDRADVQYF
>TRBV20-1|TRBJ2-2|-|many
TGCAGTGCTAGCAAGCCTGAAAACACCGGGGAGCTGTTTTTT
CSASKPENTGELFF
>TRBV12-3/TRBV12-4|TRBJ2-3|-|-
TGTGTCAGTAGTTTAGGAAATACAGATACGCAGTATTTT
CVSSLGNTDTQYF